This TCR beta chain was sequenced for a study of metastatic and nonmetastatic thyroid tumors. About the study: Repertoire comparisons spanned blood and tumor or nodule tissue from malignant and benign thyroid patients.

Study conclusions and caveats: Patients with malignant thyroid tumors reportedly had significantly higher TCR beta diversity than those with benign nodules, in blood and tumor.

This clone came up many times. The antigen remains undetermined. Thyroid surgery took place with no prior treatment in any patient. In the authors' workflow: The distant-metastasis classifier for papillary thyroid cancer was built from CDR3 differences across clinicopathological groups. TCRdb re-clonotyped the PCR reads through MiXCR. None of the V and J calls come from the authors' own analysis; TCRdb made them. The sample includes roughly 29,000 clones, 20% to 25% of them seen just once. The CDR3 spans 19 residues. The germline V and J ends were trimmed by 0 bases and 9 bases, with 27 bases remaining between them. Germline V gene sequence: CDR1 LNHNV, CDR2 YYDKDF (reference sequence).

The material sequenced was blood. The chain recombines TRBV15 with TRBJ2-4, with D uncertain. The sequence was collected from a female donor with papillary thyroid cancer or a benign thyroid nodule (not recorded which). Some clones in this sample may be carry-over from other donors' samples. This chain's CDR3 is CATSRDPSSSLGVEGIQYF. As DNA, the CDR3 is TGTGCCACCAGCAGAGATCCCTCCTCCTCCCTCGGAGTCGAAGGCATTCAGTACTTC. The full variable domain, completed using reference TRBV15 and TRBJ2-4, is DAMVIQNPRYQVTQFGKPVTLSCSQTLNHNVMYWYQQKSSQAPKLLFHYYDKDFNNEADTPDNFQSRRPNTSFCFLDIRSPGLGDTAMYLCATSRDPSSSLGVEGIQYFGAGTRLSVL.